This T cell receptor beta chain was identified during a study of beta chain features in type 1 diabetes. The study's findings and limits: Type 1 diabetes patients had TCRB CDR3s that were shorter (moderately but significantly so) in all four CD4+ subsets.

To note about this clone: Antigen: not known.

The CDR3 contains 14 residues. V trimming: 7 bases; J trimming: 6 bases; junction bases outside the gene matches: 9. CDR1 and CDR2 from the germline V gene are MDHEN and SYDVKM. What was sequenced were expressed TCRB transcripts, since all of the isolated RNA had been reverse transcribed. Profiling relied on immunoSEQ multiplex PCR, and the TCRdb table lists in-frame clones only, not all of them. The sample lists roughly 150,000 clones, around 9% occurring once. The sequenced sample was central memory CD4+ T cells from blood. This sequence was found in a woman under 40 with type 1 diabetes. V usage is TRBV28 and J usage is TRBJ2-5, with 9 positions matching TRBD1. CDR3 sequence reads: CASTPSGTGKTQYF. In DNA form, the CDR3 reads TGTGCCAGCACTCCATCCGGGACAGGGAAGACCCAGTACTTC.